The T cell receptor (beta chain) described here comes from a study of T-cell reconstitution after alpha-beta-depleted transplantation in children. The authors prepared the TCRbeta library with unique molecular identifiers. A single record per CDR3 protein comes from TCRdb applying MiXCR to the PCR reads. The profile covers a few hundred thousand distinct CDR3 sequences, with 9.9% appearing a single time and around a tenth taken by the ten largest. Between the trimmed V and J ends, which lost 6 bases and 7 bases, there was a span of 10 bases. The CDR3 has 13 residues. This clonotype was counted ten times or more.

The chain couples TRBV12-3 or TRBV12-4 to TRBJ1-6; TRBD1 is a possible D gene (6 bases). The receptor was isolated from a human donor who donated a stem cell graft to a child with SCID. The sample here was PBMCs from the stem cell graft donor, taken from the stem cell graft. CDR3 DNA sequence: TGTGCCAGCAGCTTAACAGGGAATTCACCCCTCCACTTT. It yields the protein CASSLTGNSPLHF.